One and the same sample provided the 17 T cell receptor beta chains below, sequenced in a study of cytomegalovirus exposure and HLA in healthy donors. Vbeta (60) and Jbeta (13) primers were used in the PCR. Method: immunoSEQ multiplex PCR; TCRdb's copy keeps in-frame clones and lacks some. Among over 150,000 clones, approximately 84% were seen once, and the ten largest hold 3.1%. Input material: PBMCs. These receptors were taken from a woman aged 45 to 65 in good health and CMV-seropositive.

The genes are TRBV7-3 and TRBJ2-1; TRBD1 is a possible D gene (5 bases). Per germline, CDR1 SGHTA and CDR2 FQGTGA. The CDR3 runs to 12 residues. Trimming took 5 bases from V and 8 from J, leaving 10 bases between them. Here the CDR3 reads CASSRPTDEQFF. In DNA form, the CDR3 reads TGTGCCAGCAGCCGCCCGACAGATGAGCAGTTCTTC.

The V and J genes are TRBV5-1 and TRBJ1-3; tentative D call: TRBD1 (5 bases). The V gene lost 3 bases and the J gene lost 0 bases, with 7 bases spanning the gap. The germline V gene has CDR1 SGHRS and CDR2 YFSETQ. The CDR3 is made up of 14 amino acids. The CDR3 here is CASSWGDSGNTIYF. DNA of the CDR3: TGCGCCAGCAGCTGGGGCGACTCTGGAAACACCATATATTTT.

The chain couples TRBV7-2 to TRBJ2-7, with 9 bases lining up with TRBD1. This CDR3 spans 18 amino acids. CDR1 is SGHTA and CDR2 is FQGNSA in the germline V gene. Trimming removed 1 base from V and 4 bases from J; junction bases left unmatched: 14. In DNA, the CDR3 is TGTGCCAGCAGCTTAGAAAGTGTCGGGACAGGGAATCAGTACGAGCAGTACTTC. It codes for CASSLESVGTGNQYEQYF. Full variable domain (outside the CDR3, taken from reference TRBV7-2 and TRBJ2-7): GAGVSQSPSNKVTEKGKDVELRCDPISGHTALYWYRQSLGQGLEFLIYFQGNSAPDKSGLPSDRFSAERTGGSVSTLTIQRTQQEDSAVYLCASSLESVGTGNQYEQYFGPGTRLTVT.

CDR3 sequence reads: CASSERTEGQPQHF. In nucleotides, the CDR3 is TGTGCCAGCAGTGAAAGGACGGAGGGGCAGCCCCAGCATTTT. The chain carries TRBV2 and TRBJ1-5; D is possibly TRBD1 (5 bases). CDR1 is SNHLY, CDR2 FYNNEI, per germline. Between the trimmed V and J ends, which lost 2 bases and 7 bases, there was a span of 12 bases. CDR3 length equals 14 residues.

This clone was observed a handful of times. Compared with germline, one end of the junction differs, possibly owing to a read error. This chain connects TRBV2 to TRBJ2-6; possibly TRBD1 for D (5 bases). This CDR3 is 17 amino acids long. Germline CDR1 SNHLY, CDR2 FYNNEI. The CDR3 loop reads CASPGTGGGSGANGLTF. The CDR3 coding sequence is TGTGCCAGCCCGGGTACAGGCGGTGGCTCTGGGGCCAACGGCCTGACTTTC.

V and J are TRBV11-2 and TRBJ2-3; 9 bases match TRBD2. In germline, CDR1 is SGHAT, CDR2 FQNNGV. The CDR3 sequence is 17 residues long. V gave up 1 base and J gave up 6 bases; unmatched junction bases: 11. CDR3 sequence (DNA): TGTGCCAGCAGCTTAGGCGGGGGGGCCCCCGATACGGATACGCAGTATTTT. It specifies CASSLGGGAPDTDTQYF.

The V call is TRBV7-2, the J call TRBJ2-1; 8 bases map to TRBD1. Germline V lookup: CDR1 SGHTA, CDR2 FQGNSA. V gave up 5 bases and J gave up 1 base; unmatched junction bases: 4. The CDR3 loop spans 15 amino acids. Here the CDR3 reads CASSARTGSYNEQFF. CDR3 bases: TGTGCCAGCAGCGCCCGGACAGGGTCCTACAATGAGCAGTTCTTC.

The genes are TRBV7-9 and TRBJ1-1; no reliable D call. V lost 5 bases and J lost 4, with 8 bases in between. The CDR3 has 12 amino acids. Germline V gives CDR1 SEHNR, CDR2 FQNEAQ (reference sequence). The CDR3 here is CASSDFGTEAFF. Written as DNA, the CDR3 is TGTGCCAGCAGCGACTTTGGCACTGAAGCTTTCTTT. The full variable domain, rest sourced from reference TRBV7-9 and TRBJ1-1, is DTGVSQNPRHKITKRGQNVTFRCDPISEHNRLYWYRQTLGQGPEFLTYFQNEAQLEKSRLLSDRFSAERPKGSFSTLEIQRTEQGDSAMYLCASSDFGTEAFFGQGTRLTVV.

This rearrangement joins TRBV18 to TRBJ1-6, with D possibly being TRBD1 (5 bases). The CDR3 runs to 13 residues. V lost 6 bases and J 9 bases, leaving 12 bases between the germline ends. The germline CDR1 and CDR2 sequences are KGHSH and LQKENI. Here the CDR3 reads CASSPEGSSPLHF. The CDR3 DNA follows: TGTGCCAGCTCTCCGGAGGGGAGTTCACCCCTCCACTTT.

CDR3 nucleotide sequence: TGTGCTAGTGGGGAGACAGGGCCAAACTCTGGAAACACCATATATTTT. It translates to CASGETGPNSGNTIYF. The rearrangement joins TRBV7-7 to TRBJ1-3, with TRBD1 matching over 7 bases. This CDR3 is 16 amino acids long. Germline loops: CDR1 SSHAT, CDR2 FNYEAQ (reference sequence).

The rearrangement joins TRBV5-1 to TRBJ1-2, with TRBD1 identical over 9 bases. V was pared by 1 base and J by 2 bases, with 3 bases of the junction left unmatched. The CDR3 is 15 amino acids. Germline V gene lookup returns CDR1 SGHRS and CDR2 YFSETQ. The DNA of the CDR3 is TGCGCCAGCAGCTTGACAGGGGGCGGCAACTATGGCTACACCTTC. It codes for CASSLTGGGNYGYTF.

V and J are TRBV9 and TRBJ2-1; TRBD2 is a possible D gene (6 bases). The V gene lost 0 bases and the J gene lost 6 bases, with 10 bases spanning the gap. Germline CDR1 SGDLS, CDR2 YYNGEE. The CDR3 totals 14 residues. The chain's CDR3 is CASSVGLVANEQFF. The DNA of the CDR3 is TGTGCCAGCAGCGTAGGACTAGTAGCCAATGAGCAGTTCTTC.

The chain combines TRBV7-9 with TRBJ1-4; tentatively, D is TRBD1 (5 bases). Trimming left V 1 base short and J 5 bases short, with 11 bases between. In germline, CDR1 is SEHNR, CDR2 FQNEAQ (reference sequence). This CDR3 is 15 amino acids long. The CDR3 here is CASSLVEGPNEKLFF. DNA for the CDR3: TGTGCCAGCAGCTTAGTGGAGGGGCCGAATGAAAAACTGTTTTTT. Looking up the rest from reference TRBV7-9 and TRBJ1-4 gives the full variable domain: DTGVSQNPRHKITKRGQNVTFRCDPISEHNRLYWYRQTLGQGPEFLTYFQNEAQLEKSRLLSDRFSAERPKGSFSTLEIQRTEQGDSAMYLCASSLVEGPNEKLFFGSGTQLSVL.

The chain uses TRBV5-5 and TRBJ1-5, with 8 bases fitting TRBD1. CDR3 size: 15 residues. V was clipped by 4 bases and J by 0 bases; unmatched bases: 3. Germline V lookup: CDR1 SGHKS, CDR2 YYEKEE (reference sequence). The CDR3 loop reads CASSGTGGSNQPQHF. CDR3 in DNA: TGTGCCAGCAGCGGTACAGGGGGTAGCAATCAGCCCCAGCATTTT.

The gene calls are TRBV5-6 and TRBJ2-5; no firm D call. The last part of the DNA fits TRBJ2-7 better; the J call may be wrong. This CDR3 is built from 14 residues. Germline V gene sequence: CDR1 SGHDT, CDR2 YYEEEE. The CDR3 DNA follows: TGTGCCAGCAGCTTGGCCCCGGAGTCCTACGAGCAGTACTTC. Translated, it gives CASSLAPESYEQYF.

V gene TRBV6-5 combines with J gene TRBJ2-3; 11 positions match TRBD1. In germline, CDR1 is MNHEY, CDR2 SVGAGI. The CDR3 has 16 residues. The ends lost 0 bases at V and 3 bases at J; junction bases unmatched: 2. For the CDR3, the DNA is TGTGCCAGCAGTTACTCCGGGACAGGGGGAACAGATACGCAGTATTTT. Protein product: CASSYSGTGGTDTQYF.

This chain connects TRBV11-2 to TRBJ2-7; possibly TRBD2 for D (6 bases). The CDR3 sequence is 15 residues long. Germline CDR1 reads SGHAT; CDR2 reads FQNNGV. V lost 0 bases and J lost 3, with 12 bases in between. The CDR3 coding sequence is TGTGCCAGCAGCTTAGACCGCGGGGCCTACTACGAGCAGTACTTC. Its protein product is CASSLDRGAYYEQYF.